This is a list of T cell receptor beta chains from one sample in a study of shared clonotypes between healthy human individuals. The data were produced by immunoSEQ multiplex PCR, yet TCRdb's version contains in-frame clones alone and is incomplete. The sample contains around 1,100,000 clones, approximately 77% of which appear only once. Material for sequencing was memory CD4+ T cells from PBMCs. The receptors were sampled from a man between 18 and 35 years old in good health. Some clones in this sample may be carry-over from other donors' samples. Both conserved end residues are part of each CDR3. Fields, in order: V gene, D gene, clone size, J gene, CDR3 DNA, CDR3 protein. A D gene is named only where the DNA matches it firmly. Clone size appears in some rows only: once, few, many, or a class for an expanded clone.

TRBV27,NA,few,TRBJ2-2,TGTGCCAGCAGTCCCCGTCCGAACACCGGGGAGCTGTTTTTT,CASSPRPNTGELFF
TRBV7-9,NA,few,TRBJ2-1,TGTGCCAGCAGCTTAGCCAGCAATGAGCAGTTCTTC,CASSLASNEQFF
TRBV28,NA,few,TRBJ1-5,TGTGCCAGCAGTTTAGCCCCTTTGGTGGACCAGCCCCAGCATTTT,CASSLAPLVDQPQHF
TRBV19,NA,NA,TRBJ2-7,TGTGCCAGTGGAGAGCGATATAGCTCCTACGAGCAGTACTTC,CASGERYSSYEQYF
TRBV6-5,NA,NA,TRBJ2-7,TGTGCCAGCAGAACAGGGATTACCTACGAGCAGTACTTC,CASRTGITYEQYF
TRBV7-3,TRBD2,NA,TRBJ2-5,TGTGCCAGCAGCTTACCGGGACTAGCGGGAGAAGAGACCCAGTACTTC,CASSLPGLAGEETQYF
TRBV5-1,TRBD1,once,TRBJ1-1,TGCGCCAGCAGCTCTGACGGACAGGGCGAGGGAGCTTTCTTT,CASSSDGQGEGAFF
TRBV7-9,TRBD1,NA,TRBJ1-5,TGTGCCAGCAGCTTAACAGGGGAAGGTCAGCCCCAGCATTTT,CASSLTGEGQPQHF
TRBV5-1,NA,NA,TRBJ2-2,TGCGCCAGCGTCCTTCAGGGAAGCCCCGGGGAGCTGTTTTTT,CASVLQGSPGELFF
TRBV11-2,NA,once,TRBJ1-4,TGTGCCAGCAGCCCCCGGGCCTTTAATGAAAAACTGTTTTTT,CASSPRAFNEKLFF
TRBV14,TRBD1,few,TRBJ1-2,TGTGCCAGCAGCCCAAGCAGGACAGGGTCTGGCTACACCTTC,CASSPSRTGSGYTF
TRBV5-4,NA,NA,TRBJ2-7,TGTGCCAGAAGCCTAACAGGGAAGAACGAGCAGTACTTC,CARSLTGKNEQYF
TRBV28,TRBD1,NA,TRBJ1-2,TGTGCCAGCAGTTCGGGGGACAGGGAGGTGGAGGGCTACACCTTC,CASSSGDREVEGYTF
TRBV6-1,TRBD1,NA,TRBJ2-7,TGTGCCACGCACCTCCGGGACAGGGAAACCTACGAGCAGTACTTC,CATHLRDRETYEQYF
TRBV9,NA,NA,TRBJ1-1,TGTGCCAGCAGCGTGAGTGGAGAGACACTCATGAACACTGAAGCTTTCTTT,CASSVSGETLMNTEAFF
TRBV6-5,NA,NA,TRBJ2-7,TGTGCCAGCAGCCGGACATTCTCCTACGAGCAGTACTTC,CASSRTFSYEQYF
TRBV7-8,NA,NA,TRBJ2-7,TGTGCCAGCAGCTCCCAAGTTGGCTCCTACGAGCAGTACTTC,CASSSQVGSYEQYF
TRBV27,NA,NA,TRBJ1-1,TGTGCCAGCAGTCCAGGACAGCTCACTGAAGCTTTCTTT,CASSPGQLTEAFF
TRBV10-3,NA,few,TRBJ1-2,TGTGCCATCAGCCTGACAGGTCTGACTAACTATGGCTACACCTTC,CAISLTGLTNYGYTF
TRBV28,NA,NA,TRBJ1-1,TGTGCCAGCGGGAAAGGCAGTATAGACACTGAAGCTTTCTTT,CASGKGSIDTEAFF
TRBV19,TRBD2,NA,TRBJ2-1,TGTGCCAGTAGTGATAGCGGGAGCTCCTACAATGAGCAGTTCTTC,CASSDSGSSYNEQFF
TRBV30,NA,NA,TRBJ1-1,TGTGCCTGGAGTCCCCGGATGAACACTGAAGCTTTCTTT,CAWSPRMNTEAFF
TRBV4-1,NA,NA,TRBJ2-5,TGCGCCAGCAGCCAACTCCCCCCTCTTGGGACCCAGTACTTC,CASSQLPPLGTQYF
TRBV2,NA,many,TRBJ2-5,TGTGCCAGCGGAGGGACTGGTCAAGAGACCCAGTACTTC,CASGGTGQETQYF
TRBV10-3,NA,once,TRBJ2-5,TGTGCCATCAGCCCAAGTTCGGGGGGCGAGGAGACCCAGTACTTC,CAISPSSGGEETQYF
TRBV11-2,TRBD1,NA,TRBJ2-3,TGTGCCAGCAGCCCCAGACAGGGTTCGAGTGATACGCAGTATTTT,CASSPRQGSSDTQYF
TRBV19,NA,NA,TRBJ1-1,TGTGCCAGTAGTATTGGTATGGCGGGAGCTGAAGCTTTCTTT,CASSIGMAGAEAFF
TRBV10-2,NA,NA,TRBJ2-1,TGCGCCAGCAGTTCTGGGCGGCCCTTTTCACGGCCGTTCTTC,CASSSGRPFSRPFF
TRBV2,NA,NA,TRBJ1-5,TGTGCCAGCAGCCGCCAGGGGAGCAATCAGCCCCAGCATTTT,CASSRQGSNQPQHF
TRBV5-4,TRBD2,NA,TRBJ2-1,TGTGCCAGCACAGAGGGACTAGCGGGAGGCAATGAGCAGTTCTTC,CASTEGLAGGNEQFF
TRBV11-3,NA,NA,TRBJ2-5,TGTGCCAGCAGCTTAGATTCGAGCCCAGAGACCCAGTACTTC,CASSLDSSPETQYF
TRBV5-6,NA,NA,TRBJ1-1,TGTGCCAGCAGCAGGACAGTTAACACTGAAGCTTTCTTT,CASSRTVNTEAFF
TRBV6-6,NA,NA,TRBJ1-2,TGTGCCGCCTCTCCGGGGGGAAGCTATGGCTACACCTTC,CAASPGGSYGYTF
TRBV18,NA,NA,TRBJ2-5,TGTGCCAGCTCACCATCCCTTGACAGCTCAGGACCAGAGACCCAGTACTTC,CASSPSLDSSGPETQYF
TRBV6-4,NA,once,TRBJ1-6,TGTGCCAGTAGACAGACCAATAATTCACCCCTCCACTTT,CASRQTNNSPLHF
TRBV19,NA,NA,TRBJ2-6,TGTGCCAGTAGTATGGCGGGCGTCCTGACTTTC,CASSMAGVLTF
TRBV7-8,NA,NA,TRBJ1-1,TGTGCCAGCAGCTTCCAACCTGGTGGAGAAGCTTTCTTT,CASSFQPGGEAFF
TRBV4-1,NA,NA,TRBJ1-4,TGCGCCAGCAGCCAAGAAGACGCAACTAATGAAAAACTGTTTTTT,CASSQEDATNEKLFF
TRBV5-1,NA,NA,TRBJ1-2,TGCGCCAGCAGCTTGGATGGGGTTATCGGCTACACCTTC,CASSLDGVIGYTF
TRBV28,TRBD1,NA,TRBJ2-5,TGTGCCAGCAGTCCCCAGGGGGCTCAGGAGACCCAGTACTTC,CASSPQGAQETQYF
TRBV28,NA,NA,TRBJ2-7,TGTGCCAGCAGTTCCGCCGGCCTCGACGTTCGCTCCTACGAGCAGTACTTC,CASSSAGLDVRSYEQYF
TRBV28,NA,NA,TRBJ2-7,TGTGCCAGCAGTTTAGTTAGCGAAAGGGCAGAGCAGTACTTC,CASSLVSERAEQYF
TRBV7-9,NA,NA,TRBJ2-5,TGTGCCAGCAGCGTCGGGCCTAAGGAGACCCAGTACTTC,CASSVGPKETQYF
TRBV19,NA,once,TRBJ2-7,TGTGCCAGTAGTATACAGGGATACGAGCAGTACTTC,CASSIQGYEQYF
TRBV6-5,TRBD1,NA,TRBJ2-7,TGTGCCAGCAGTTACTCGGATCGGACAGGGACCTACGAGCAGTACTTC,CASSYSDRTGTYEQYF